The TCR beta chain described here comes from a study of blood T cell dynamics during melanoma immunotherapy. TCRdb's table, derived via immunoSEQ multiplex PCR, lists solely in-frame clones and lacks some. The data contain some 13,000 clones, 90% to 95% of them singletons. Whole-study findings and limits: The study could not tell melanoma-specific clones from general immune activation.

Of note for this clone: Its antigen is as yet unknown.

Regarding time point: pre-treatment baseline. No patient had earlier systemic cancer treatment, concurrent immunosuppressants, or another active cancer. The clonotype comes from a human donor with melanoma. Material: effector memory CD8+ T cells from blood, obtained from a patient treated with checkpoint blockade.

As DNA, the CDR3 is TGTGCCAGAGTTGGGGCCACCGGTAGTGGTCCCCAGCATTTT. Protein sequence: CARVGATGSGPQHF. V gene TRBV6-5 combines with J gene TRBJ1-5, with D possibly matching TRBD1 (5 bases). From germline, CDR1 is MNHEY and CDR2 SVGAGI. Trimming pared 9 bases from V and 10 bases from J, leaving 22 bases between. The CDR3 has 14 residues.